A selection of T cell receptor beta chains follows, all from one sample in a study of T cell responses to AZD1222 COVID-19 vaccine. Profiling relied on immunoSEQ multiplex PCR, and the TCRdb table lists in-frame clones only, not all of them. In the table there are 160,000 or so clones, approximately 88% of which are singletons. The input for sequencing was peripheral blood, taken on day 0 of AZD1222 vaccination. These receptors were taken from an adult in good health. CDR3s include the opening cysteine and the closing phenylalanine or tryptophan. Fields, in order: D gene, J gene, V gene, clone size, CDR3 DNA, CDR3 protein. A D gene is named only where the DNA matches it firmly. Expanded clones are given a class, and other clones once, few, many or no size at all.

d_gene: TRBD1; j_gene: TRBJ1-3; v_gene: TRBV9; abundance: NA; CDR3nt: TGTGCCAGCAGCGGACAGGGTGCCGGAAACACCATATATTTT; CDR3aa: CASSGQGAGNTIYF
d_gene: TRBD2; j_gene: TRBJ2-3; v_gene: TRBV11-2; abundance: NA; CDR3nt: TGTGCCAGCAGCTTAGTAGCGGGAGGGGAGACGCAGTATTTT; CDR3aa: CASSLVAGGETQYF
d_gene: NA; j_gene: TRBJ2-4; v_gene: TRBV12-3/TRBV12-4; abundance: NA; CDR3nt: TGTGCCAGCAACCCCGGGGCCGGGGACATTCAGTACTTC; CDR3aa: CASNPGAGDIQYF
d_gene: TRBD2; j_gene: TRBJ2-7; v_gene: TRBV29-1; abundance: NA; CDR3nt: TGCAGCGTCGGTCCCGGGACTAGCGGGAGGACTGAGCAGTACTTC; CDR3aa: CSVGPGTSGRTEQYF
d_gene: TRBD1; j_gene: TRBJ1-4; v_gene: TRBV9; abundance: NA; CDR3nt: TGTGCCAGCAGCGTAGGGGGACAGGCAACTAATGAAAAACTGTTTTTT; CDR3aa: CASSVGGQATNEKLFF
d_gene: NA; j_gene: TRBJ1-5; v_gene: TRBV28; abundance: NA; CDR3nt: TGTGCCAGCTGCAAGGGGCCGTATAGCAATCAGCCCCAGCATTTT; CDR3aa: CASCKGPYSNQPQHF
d_gene: NA; j_gene: TRBJ1-2; v_gene: TRBV7-9; abundance: NA; CDR3nt: TGTGCCAGCAGCTTAGCTCCCGGTATGCCGTCCTATGGCTACACCTTC; CDR3aa: CASSLAPGMPSYGYTF
d_gene: NA; j_gene: TRBJ2-1; v_gene: TRBV9; abundance: NA; CDR3nt: TGTGCCAGCAGCGAGGGGGGTGAGCAGTTCTTC; CDR3aa: CASSEGGEQFF
d_gene: NA; j_gene: TRBJ2-1; v_gene: TRBV7-3; abundance: NA; CDR3nt: TGTGCCAGCAGTTGGGACACCGCGTCCTACAATGAGCAGTTCTTC; CDR3aa: CASSWDTASYNEQFF
d_gene: NA; j_gene: TRBJ1-1; v_gene: TRBV25-1; abundance: NA; CDR3nt: TGTGCCAGCAGTTTACATTACGGCACTGAAGCTTTCTTT; CDR3aa: CASSLHYGTEAFF
d_gene: NA; j_gene: TRBJ1-6; v_gene: TRBV4-1; abundance: NA; CDR3nt: TGCGCCAGCAGCCGCGGGATTCGAGGCTCACCCCTCCACTTT; CDR3aa: CASSRGIRGSPLHF
d_gene: NA; j_gene: TRBJ2-7; v_gene: TRBV5-1; abundance: few; CDR3nt: TGCGCCAGCAGCTTGGATAGTCGGAGCTCCTACGAGCAGTACTTC; CDR3aa: CASSLDSRSSYEQYF
d_gene: TRBD2; j_gene: TRBJ2-3; v_gene: TRBV10-3; abundance: once; CDR3nt: TGTGCCATCAGCCAAGCGGGAGGCTTACATACTAGCACAGATACGCAGTATTTT; CDR3aa: CAISQAGGLHTSTDTQYF
d_gene: NA; j_gene: TRBJ2-1; v_gene: TRBV21-1; abundance: once; CDR3nt: TGTGCCAGCAGCAAAGCGCTGAAGGACAGGGTTTTGGGGAGGCTTTATTATGAGCAGTTCTTC; CDR3aa: CASSKALKDRVLGRLYYEQFF
d_gene: NA; j_gene: TRBJ2-3; v_gene: TRBV7-2; abundance: NA; CDR3nt: TGTGCCAGCAGCCGGAGATCCAGTGGACACAGCACAGATACGCAGTATTTT; CDR3aa: CASSRRSSGHSTDTQYF
d_gene: NA; j_gene: TRBJ2-1; v_gene: TRBV30; abundance: NA; CDR3nt: TGTGCCTGGATTCGTGGCGGGCAGTACAATGAGCAGTTCTTC; CDR3aa: CAWIRGGQYNEQFF
d_gene: TRBD1; j_gene: TRBJ1-1; v_gene: TRBV6-1; abundance: NA; CDR3nt: TGTGCCAGCAGTGAACGGCATACAGGGGACACTGAAGCTTTCTTT; CDR3aa: CASSERHTGDTEAFF
d_gene: TRBD2; j_gene: TRBJ2-2; v_gene: TRBV7-2; abundance: NA; CDR3nt: TGTGCCAGCAGCTTAGTTGTGGGACTAGCGGGAGTCGGGGAGCTGTTTTTT; CDR3aa: CASSLVVGLAGVGELFF
d_gene: TRBD2; j_gene: TRBJ2-7; v_gene: TRBV6-6; abundance: NA; CDR3nt: TGTGCCAGCAGTCGAACCTTAGCGGGAGGGCCCCACGAGCAGTACTTC; CDR3aa: CASSRTLAGGPHEQYF
d_gene: TRBD2; j_gene: TRBJ2-1; v_gene: TRBV3-1/TRBV3-2; abundance: NA; CDR3nt: TGTGCCAGCACCTTGGGACTAGCGGGGGGAGGAGGTGAGCAGTTCTTC; CDR3aa: CASTLGLAGGGGEQFF
d_gene: NA; j_gene: TRBJ2-3; v_gene: TRBV5-1; abundance: few; CDR3nt: TGCGCCAGCAGCTCGGACCGAGACAGTACTAGCACAGATACGCAGTATTTT; CDR3aa: CASSSDRDSTSTDTQYF
d_gene: TRBD2; j_gene: TRBJ2-5; v_gene: TRBV7-2; abundance: NA; CDR3nt: TGTGCCAGCAGCCTTAGTAGCGGGAGTGGAGAGACCCAGTACTTC; CDR3aa: CASSLSSGSGETQYF
d_gene: TRBD2; j_gene: TRBJ2-7; v_gene: TRBV2; abundance: NA; CDR3nt: TGTGCCAGCAGTGCTATACTAGCGGGATCCGCAGGGGAGCAGTACTTC; CDR3aa: CASSAILAGSAGEQYF
d_gene: TRBD2; j_gene: TRBJ2-1; v_gene: TRBV29-1; abundance: NA; CDR3nt: TGCAGCGTCTCCACTAGCGGGGGGGCCGGTGAGCAGTTCTTC; CDR3aa: CSVSTSGGAGEQFF